This T cell receptor (beta chain) was documented in a study of cytomegalovirus exposure and HLA in healthy donors. Study-wide results and limits: The investigators catalogued 164 TCR beta chains as cytomegalovirus-associated. Per published reports, the classifier diagnosed cytomegalovirus status with high specificity and sensitivity.

To note about this clone: Its target is not known.

Germline V CDR1 and CDR2: SGDLS, YYNGEE. There are 16 residues in the CDR3. V was shortened by 3 bases and J by 0 bases, with 14 bases between the two germline ends. The PCR ran on 60 Vbeta and 13 Jbeta primers. The table came from immunoSEQ multiplex PCR; TCRdb's copy has only in-frame clones and leaves some out. In all, the sample yields about 52,000 clones. The sample consisted of PBMCs. This sequence joins TRBV9 and TRBJ2-3; no definite D call. The receptor was isolated from a woman aged 45-59 years in good health and CMV-seropositive. The CDR3 loop reads CASSATGSPSTDTQYF. The DNA for the CDR3 is TGTGCCAGCAGCGCGACCGGGTCCCCTAGCACAGATACGCAGTATTTT.